The clone carrying this TCR beta chain was counted at least ten times. This CDR3 contains 12 residues. J was trimmed by 4 bases and V by 6 bases; bases with no gene match: 2. CDR1 is SNHLY and CDR2 is FYNNEI in the germline V gene. The record originates from a study of regulatory T cells in long-lasting Graves disease. Across the study: Over-5-year antithyroid drug use with positive TSH receptor antibodies defined persistent Graves' disease in the study.

Time point noted: persistent/refractory GD, antithyroid drugs over 5 years with positive TRAb. PBMCs provided the RNA from which the TCR library was made. Libraries of TCR beta came from iRepertoire HTBI primers plus Arm-PCR of CDR3 regions. TCRdb re-called the multiplex PCR reads with MiXCR, one entry per CDR3 protein. The table lists 700,000 or so distinct CDR3 sequences, around 30% of them singletons, with about 42% in the top ten. The sequences come from peripheral blood mononuclear cells (PBMCs), collected when the disease was refractory, from a patient treated with antithyroid drugs. The rearrangement uses TRBV2 and TRBJ1-2; 7 bases map to TRBD1. This TCR was sampled from a female donor with Graves disease. The CDR3 nucleotides read TGTGCCAGCAGGACAGGGTTCTATGGCTACACCTTC. Amino acids: CASRTGFYGYTF.